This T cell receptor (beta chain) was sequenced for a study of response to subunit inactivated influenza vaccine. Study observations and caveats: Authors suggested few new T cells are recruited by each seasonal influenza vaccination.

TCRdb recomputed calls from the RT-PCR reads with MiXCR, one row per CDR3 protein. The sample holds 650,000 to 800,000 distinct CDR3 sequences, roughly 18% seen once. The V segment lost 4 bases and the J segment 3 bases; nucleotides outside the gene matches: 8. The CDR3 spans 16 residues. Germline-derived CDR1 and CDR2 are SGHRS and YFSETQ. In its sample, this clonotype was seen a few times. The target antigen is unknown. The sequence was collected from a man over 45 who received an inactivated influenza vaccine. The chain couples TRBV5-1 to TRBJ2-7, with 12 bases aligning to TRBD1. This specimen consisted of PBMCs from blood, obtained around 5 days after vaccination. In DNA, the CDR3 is TGCGCCAGCAGCACTGGGACAGGGGGCTATCGCTACGAGCAGTACTTC. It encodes CASSTGTGGYRYEQYF.